The 26 T cell receptor beta chains presented below share a single source sample, sequenced in a study of cytomegalovirus exposure and HLA in healthy donors. It was with 60 Vbeta and 13 Jbeta primers that the PCR ran. This table comes from immunoSEQ multiplex PCR, and its TCRdb copy is limited to in-frame clones, with some not included. This table holds approximately 160,000 clones, about 80% found once. The sample was PBMCs. The source is a girl between 10 and 17 years old in good health and CMV-seropositive.

The chain employs TRBV5-6 and TRBJ2-5, with 11 bases fitting TRBD2. Germline V gene sequence: CDR1 SGHDT, CDR2 YYEEEE. This CDR3 region has 17 residues. Germline trimming cut 5 bases from V and 2 bases from J; bases unmatched to any gene: 11. CDR3 in amino acids: CASSRGRSGRAQETQYF. The CDR3, as DNA: TGTGCCAGCAGTCGGGGACGTAGCGGGAGGGCGCAAGAGACCCAGTACTTC.

The chain links TRBV27 to TRBJ1-4; tentatively, D is TRBD1 (5 bases). V shed 6 bases and J shed 8 bases, with 16 bases lying between them. Germline CDR1 is MNHEY and CDR2 is SMNVEV (reference sequence). The CDR3 sequence is 14 residues long. The DNA of the CDR3 is TGTGCCAGCAGAAAGGGGAGGATGGGGGAAAAACTGTTTTTT. The encoded protein is CASRKGRMGEKLFF.

This chain joins TRBV2 and TRBJ1-6; no reliable D call. The ends were cut back, 1 base at V and 4 bases at J, with 14 bases in the middle. Per germline, CDR1 SNHLY and CDR2 FYNNEI. The CDR3 length is 17 residues. The CDR3 region has the DNA TGTGCCAGCAGTGAAGTTTCCTCGCGGGGTTATAATTCACCCCTCCACTTT. Protein: CASSEVSSRGYNSPLHF.

The rearrangement uses TRBV7-2 and TRBJ1-1; unclear D gene. The CDR3 totals 14 residues. Germline V gene data show CDR1 as SGHTA and CDR2 as FQGNSA. V lost 3 bases and J lost 4, with 12 bases in between. The CDR3: CASSFGRVATEAFF. The CDR3 DNA reads as TGTGCCAGCAGCTTCGGGAGGGTAGCCACTGAAGCTTTCTTT.

V and J are TRBV27 and TRBJ1-5; D gene ambiguous. V gave up 10 bases and J gave up 6 bases, with 13 bases separating them. The germline CDR1 and CDR2 sequences are MNHEY and SMNVEV (reference sequence). The CDR3 consists of 12 residues. The CDR3 DNA sequence: TGTGCCACCGCCCGGGGAAGTCAGCCCCAGCATTTT. This codes for CATARGSQPQHF.

The chain carries TRBV25-1 and TRBJ2-7; D ambiguous. Between the trimmed V and J ends, which lost 5 bases and 5 bases, there was a span of 16 bases. Germline V CDR1 and CDR2: MGHDK, SYGVNS. This CDR3 has 14 residues. The CDR3 bases are TGTGCCAGCAGTCCACCGACAAAGTTTAACGAGCAGTACTTC. Translation gives CASSPPTKFNEQYF.

The rearrangement uses TRBV9 and TRBJ1-1; a possible D gene is TRBD1 (5 bases). The V end was cut by 0 bases, the J end by 0 bases, with 9 bases between. There are 15 residues in the CDR3. Germline CDR1 is SGDLS and CDR2 is YYNGEE. CDR3 DNA sequence: TGTGCCAGCAGCGTAGTTGGGGCGTTGAACACTGAAGCTTTCTTT. Its protein is CASSVVGALNTEAFF.

The chain carries TRBV28 and TRBJ1-2; maybe TRBD1 (6 bases). Trimming took off 3 bases at V and 5 bases at J, with 19 bases between the two ends. From germline, CDR1 is MDHEN and CDR2 SYDVKM. The CDR3 covers 16 residues. This chain's CDR3 is CASSLVFSGQGYGYTF. Here the CDR3 DNA reads TGTGCCAGCAGTTTGGTATTTTCCGGCCAGGGGTATGGCTACACCTTC.

The chain recombines TRBV10-3 with TRBJ1-5; 10 positions agree with TRBD1. The CDR3 has 18 amino acids. V dropped 0 bases and J dropped 5; count of bases not matched to a gene: 10. CDR1 and CDR2 (germline): ENHRY, SYGVKD. Written as DNA, the CDR3 is TGTGCCATCAGTGAGTCAACCGGAGGGACAGGGGCTGATCAGCCCCAGCATTTT. Protein: CAISESTGGTGADQPQHF.

The V gene is TRBV5-4, the J gene TRBJ2-2; tentatively, D is TRBD1 (6 bases). The CDR3 covers 14 residues. Deletions cut 3 bases from V and 7 bases from J, with 13 bases between. In germline, CDR1 is SGHNT, CDR2 YYREEE (reference sequence). The CDR3 here is CASSSSTGFGELFF. As DNA, the CDR3 is TGTGCCAGCAGCTCATCCACAGGGTTCGGGGAGCTGTTTTTT.

V usage is TRBV11-2 and J usage is TRBJ1-2; maybe TRBD1 (5 bases). Germline CDR1 SGHAT, CDR2 FQNNGV. The CDR3 is made up of 16 amino acids. The germline V and J ends were trimmed by 2 bases and 5 bases, with 18 bases remaining between them. CDR3 DNA sequence: TGTGCCAGCAGCTTATTTCGACAGATTAACTCTTATGGCTACACCTTC. As protein: CASSLFRQINSYGYTF.

The table lists this clone with a count of one. The chain couples TRBV7-9 to TRBJ2-2; TRBD1 aligns across 9 bases. Per germline, CDR1 SEHNR and CDR2 FQNEAQ (reference sequence). The CDR3 has 15 residues. The ends lost 5 bases at V and 3 bases at J; junction bases unmatched: 4. The CDR3 nucleotides read TGTGCCAGCAGCCCCCGGGACAGGGACACCGGGGAGCTGTTTTTT. It specifies CASSPRDRDTGELFF.

This clone was seen just once. This chain uses TRBV28 with TRBJ2-6; D remains unclear. Germline V gives CDR1 MDHEN, CDR2 SYDVKM. The CDR3 totals 15 residues. The V gene lost 4 bases and the J gene lost 2 bases, with 9 bases spanning the gap. The CDR3 bases are TGTGCCAGCAGTTCACGTCAGGCTGGGGCCAACGTCCTGACTTTC. It specifies CASSSRQAGANVLTF.

V and J are TRBV28 and TRBJ2-1; tentative D call: TRBD2 (5 bases). This CDR3 comprises 14 residues. The V and J ends lost 0 bases and 5 bases respectively, with 8 bases between them. Germline V gene lookup returns CDR1 MDHEN and CDR2 SYDVKM. CDR3 loop: CASSLWAGNNEQFF. CDR3 in DNA: TGTGCCAGCAGTTTATGGGCGGGTAACAATGAGCAGTTCTTC.

The J gene is TRBJ2-5, the V gene TRBV7-2; perhaps TRBD1 as D (6 bases). Germline V gene sequence: CDR1 SGHTA, CDR2 FQGNSA. The CDR3 spans 17 residues. V gave up 5 bases and J gave up 4 bases, with 23 bases separating them. In DNA form, the CDR3 reads TGTGCCAGCAGCCAGTCATGGGGCAGGGGTGGATCAGAGACCCAGTACTTC. Translation: CASSQSWGRGGSETQYF.

The gene calls are TRBV28 and TRBJ2-3; D may be TRBD2 (7 bases). The ends were cut back, 4 bases at V and 4 bases at J, with 15 bases in the middle. Germline V CDR1 and CDR2: MDHEN, SYDVKM. This CDR3 comprises 15 residues. CDR3: CASSSPGEGADTQYF. Here the CDR3 DNA reads TGTGCCAGCAGTTCCCCAGGGGAGGGTGCAGATACGCAGTATTTT.

This clone was detected once. The genes are TRBV6-6 and TRBJ1-1, with 7 bases fitting TRBD1. Germline V gene sequence: CDR1 MNHNY, CDR2 SVGAGI (reference sequence). CDR3 length: 16 residues. V was clipped by 2 bases and J by 1 base; unmatched bases: 7. The CDR3 spells CASSYDRELTNTEAFF. CDR3 DNA: TGTGCCAGCAGTTACGACAGGGAACTGACGAACACTGAAGCTTTCTTT.

CDR3 in amino acids: CASSGGTPKPYNEQFF. The CDR3 DNA reads as TGTGCCAGCAGTGGCGGGACTCCGAAGCCCTACAATGAGCAGTTCTTC. The chain is built from TRBV25-1 and TRBJ2-1; possibly TRBD2 for D (6 bases). Trimming took off 4 bases at V and 2 bases at J, with 15 bases between the two ends. Germline assignment: CDR1 MGHDK and CDR2 SYGVNS. CDR3 length: 16 residues.

CDR3 in amino acids: CASEGVETQYF. CDR3 DNA sequence: TGTGCCAGCGAGGGCGTGGAGACCCAGTACTTC. The chain is built from TRBV2 and TRBJ2-5; TRBD2 might be the D (5 bases). CDR3 length: 11 residues. Germline V gene data show CDR1 as SNHLY and CDR2 as FYNNEI. The V and J ends lost 8 bases and 5 bases respectively, with 9 bases between them.

V and J are TRBV15 and TRBJ1-2; no reliable D call. V gave up 3 bases and J gave up 2 bases, with 10 bases separating them. The CDR3 loop spans 14 amino acids. CDR1 and CDR2 from the germline V gene are LNHNV and YYDKDF (reference sequence). The chain's CDR3 is CATSRSGSNYGYTF. CDR3 coding DNA: TGTGCCACCAGCAGGTCCGGGAGCAACTATGGCTACACCTTC. Variable domain in full (rest from reference TRBV15 and TRBJ1-2): DAMVIQNPRYQVTQFGKPVTLSCSQTLNHNVMYWYQQKSSQAPKLLFHYYDKDFNNEADTPDNFQSRRPNTSFCFLDIRSPGLGDTAMYLCATSRSGSNYGYTFGSGTRLTVV.

This chain uses TRBV28 with TRBJ2-4; TRBD1 agrees at 8 bases. There are 16 residues in the CDR3. The germline gives CDR1 MDHEN, CDR2 SYDVKM. V shed 4 bases, J shed 0 bases, and the junction held 5 bases outside the gene matches. The CDR3 DNA reads TGTGCCAGCAGTTCTCAGGGGGCCCTAGCCAAAAACATTCAGTACTTC. This codes for CASSSQGALAKNIQYF.

This clone has a single count. This chain joins TRBV5-1 and TRBJ2-1, with 7 bases that match TRBD2. This CDR3 is 17 amino acids long. Losses at the gene ends were 0 bases for V and 2 bases for J; bases not matched to a gene: 8. The germline gives CDR1 SGHRS, CDR2 YFSETQ. CDR3 bases: TGCGCCAGCAGCTTGGGGGATAGCGGGTTAACCTACAATGAGCAGTTCTTC. As protein: CASSLGDSGLTYNEQFF.

The rearrangement links TRBV4-3 to TRBJ2-5; unclear D gene. The CDR3 runs 15 residues. The germline CDR1 and CDR2 sequences are LGHNA and YSLEER. Trimming removed 1 base from V and 2 bases from J, with 11 bases in between. CDR3 residues: CASSQARLEQETQYF. Written as DNA, the CDR3 is TGCGCCAGCAGCCAAGCCAGACTGGAGCAAGAGACCCAGTACTTC.

This clone was detected a few times. This chain joins TRBV6-1 and TRBJ1-2, with a tentative D call TRBD1 (5 bases). The germline gives CDR1 MNHNS, CDR2 SASEGT. V gave up 6 bases and J gave up 0 bases, with 8 bases separating them. CDR3 size: 13 residues. CDR3 bases: TGTGCCAGCAGGGGAGGGGCTAACTATGGCTACACCTTC. Amino acids: CASRGGANYGYTF.

The chain links TRBV5-4 to TRBJ2-1, with 7 bases that match TRBD1. Germline V gives CDR1 SGHNT, CDR2 YYREEE (reference sequence). After removal of 3 bases from V and 0 bases from J, the junction contained 3 bases not matched to a gene. The CDR3 is made up of 15 amino acids. CDR3: CASSSGGGSYNEQFF. DNA for the CDR3: TGTGCCAGCAGCTCAGGGGGTGGCTCCTACAATGAGCAGTTCTTC.

The J gene is TRBJ1-5, the V gene TRBV18; D call uncertain. V lost 1 base and J lost 1, with 14 bases in between. Germline-derived CDR1 and CDR2 are KGHSH and LQKENI. This CDR3 is 17 amino acids long. The CDR3 loop reads CASSPRSSGLSNQPQHF. CDR3 DNA: TGTGCCAGCTCACCACGCTCATCCGGTCTCAGCAATCAGCCCCAGCATTTT.